Each of the 22 T cell receptor beta chains below was sequenced from the same sample in a study of T cells in Graves' hyperthyroidism and ophthalmopathy. Amplification of TCR beta CDR3 regions used RNA as the template. With the HTBI primer set, the TCR CDR3 went through a first round of RT-PCR. TCRdb ran MiXCR on the multiplex PCR reads and lists one entry per CDR3 protein. This sample has 300,000 to 450,000 distinct CDR3 sequences; about 13% occur once, and the top ten carry less than 25%. Sequenced: blood. These receptors came from a man aged 30 to 39 with Graves' hyperthyroidism that later progressed to Graves' ophthalmopathy.

This clonotype was seen ten or more times. This chain connects TRBV5-6 to TRBJ2-7, with a tentative D call TRBD1 (8 bases). The germline V gene encodes CDR1 SGHDT and CDR2 YYEEEE. The CDR3 length is 15 residues. V shed 3 bases and J shed 3 bases, with 16 bases lying between them. CDR3 DNA sequence: TGTGCCAGCAGCTCGTGGACAGGGAGGGACTACGAGCAGTACTTC. Translating it yields CASSSWTGRDYEQYF.

The chain uses TRBV11-2 and TRBJ1-6, with D unresolved. The CDR3 is 15 residues long. Per the germline V gene, CDR1 is SGHAT and CDR2 is FQNNGV. V lost 5 bases to trimming and J lost 10 bases, with 18 bases between them. The CDR3 loop reads CASSRTGEVRSPLHF. The CDR3 DNA is TGTGCCAGCAGCCGCACCGGGGAGGTGCGGTCACCCCTCCACTTT.

The rearrangement uses TRBV6-1 and TRBJ2-3; the match to TRBD2 covers 7 bases. The V gene end was trimmed by 10 bases and the J gene end by 4 bases; junction bases not matched to a gene: 8. The germline CDR1 and CDR2 sequences are MNHNS and SASEGT. The CDR3 runs to 13 residues. The CDR3 DNA sequence: TGTGCCACTCGACTAGCATTGGCAGATACGCAGTATTTT. Translation gives CATRLALADTQYF.

The chain joins TRBV28 to TRBJ1-3, with 7 bases fitting TRBD1. Germline CDR1 is MDHEN and CDR2 is SYDVKM. J was trimmed by 6 bases and V by 8 bases; bases with no gene match: 7. The CDR3 length is 13 residues. The CDR3, as DNA: TGTGCCAGCCTACAGGGGTCAGAAAACACCATATATTTT. It encodes CASLQGSENTIYF.

This clonotype was counted only a few times. One end of the junction is discordant with germline, which a read error may explain. The genes are TRBV13 and TRBJ1-6; 10 nucleotides align to TRBD1. CDR3 length: 17 amino acids. Germline loops: CDR1 PRHDT, CDR2 FYEKMQ (reference sequence). The DNA of the CDR3 is TGCGCCAGCAGCCCATACCCGACAGGGGGCCTTGGCTCACCCCTCCACTTT. This sequence encodes CASSPYPTGGLGSPLHF. The full variable domain, rest sourced from reference TRBV13 and TRBJ1-6, is AAGVIQSPRHLIKEKRETATLKCYPIPRHDTVYWYQQGPGQDPQFLISFYEKMQSDKGSIPDRFSAQQFSDYHSELNMSSLELGDSALYFCASSPYPTGGLGSPLHFGNGTRLTVT.

The chain carries TRBV5-4 and TRBJ1-5, with a tentative D call TRBD1 (6 bases). V shed 2 bases and J shed 0 bases, with 12 bases lying between them. The germline CDR1 and CDR2 sequences are SGHNT and YYREEE (reference sequence). This CDR3 is 16 amino acids long. The CDR3 DNA reads TGTGCCAGCAGCTTTGGGGGGCTTAGTAGCAATCAGCCCCAGCATTTT. Its translation is CASSFGGLSSNQPQHF.

The gene calls are TRBV20-1 and TRBJ2-3; 16 bases are a match to TRBD2. The CDR3 has 18 residues. Germline values: CDR1 DFQATT, CDR2 SNEGSKA (reference sequence). V trimming: 6 bases; J trimming: 1 base; junction bases outside the gene matches: 10. CDR3 nucleotide sequence: TGCAGTGCAGAGGTCCCGGGACTAGCGGGGGGGCGCACAGATACGCAGTATTTT. It yields the protein CSAEVPGLAGGRTDTQYF.

A note on this clonotype: One end of the junction fails to match germline, which may point to a read error. The chain recombines TRBV4-1 with TRBJ1-1, with no clear D. Germline V CDR1 and CDR2: MGHRA, YSYEKL. The CDR3 runs to 15 residues. The DNA of the CDR3 is TGCGCCAGCAGCGAAGATCGGTACCTGAACACTGAAGCTTTCTTT. Translation gives CASSEDRYLNTEAFF.

This clonotype was detected ten times or more. The V and J genes are TRBV30 and TRBJ2-5; the D is unclear. V was clipped by 5 bases and J by 5 bases, with 9 bases between them. Germline V gene lookup returns CDR1 GTSNPN and CDR2 SVGIG (reference sequence). The CDR3 is made up of 11 amino acids. The CDR3 DNA is TGTGCCTGGGGCGTCGGGGAGACCCAGTACTTC. Amino acid sequence: CAWGVGETQYF.

In its sample, this clonotype was seen many times. The chain has TRBV11-3 and TRBJ1-6; tentative D call: TRBD1 (5 bases). The germline V gene encodes CDR1 SGHNT and CDR2 YENEEA. CDR3 length equals 18 residues. The ends were cut back, 6 bases at V and 0 bases at J, with 18 bases in the middle. In nucleotides, the CDR3 is TGTGCCAGCAGTCTCGACCAGGGAGGAAGCTCCTATAATTCACCCCTCCACTTT. It encodes CASSLDQGGSSYNSPLHF.

This chain joins TRBV19 and TRBJ2-3; perhaps TRBD1 as D (6 bases). V dropped 5 bases and J dropped 5 bases, with 11 bases sitting between them. From germline, CDR1 is LNHDA and CDR2 SQIVND (reference sequence). This CDR3 is 13 amino acids long. CDR3 residues: CASSAPDRDTQYF. The CDR3 DNA is TGTGCCAGTAGTGCGCCGGACAGAGATACGCAGTATTTT.

This sequence joins TRBV7-2 and TRBJ2-1, with D possibly called TRBD1 or TRBD2 (6 bases each). CDR1 SGHTA and CDR2 FQGNSA come from the germline V gene. Trimming took 3 bases from V and 13 from J, leaving 16 bases between them. This CDR3 has 13 amino acids. The CDR3 loop is CASSFGEEGGQFF. CDR3 sequence (DNA): TGTGCCAGCAGCTTTGGGGAGGAGGGGGGCCAGTTCTTC.

This clonotype appeared a few times. The V gene is TRBV9, the J gene TRBJ1-2, with 9 positions matching TRBD1. This CDR3 comprises 16 residues. Germline V gene data show CDR1 as SGDLS and CDR2 as YYNGEE. Trimming at V came to 2 bases and at J to 4 bases, leaving 9 bases not matched to a gene. Written as DNA, the CDR3 is TGTGCCAGCAGCGTTTCCGGGACAGGGACCCTCTATGGCTACACCTTC. Protein: CASSVSGTGTLYGYTF.

The table lists this clonotype with many counts. CDR3 sequence: CASSTWTSGGGNEQFF. Here the CDR3 DNA reads TGTGCCAGCAGCACCTGGACTAGCGGGGGTGGTAATGAGCAGTTCTTC. The genes are TRBV7-9 and TRBJ2-1; 13 bases fit TRBD2. V lost 5 bases to trimming and J lost 7 bases; unmatched junction nucleotides: 8. The germline V gene encodes CDR1 SEHNR and CDR2 FQNEAQ (reference sequence). This CDR3 comprises 16 residues.

The chain joins TRBV5-1 to TRBJ1-2, with D maybe TRBD1 (6 bases). The V and J ends lost 7 bases and 6 bases respectively, with 16 bases between them. The CDR3 contains 13 residues. Germline CDR1 is SGHRS and CDR2 is YFSETQ. The CDR3 here is CASSPGHGDGYTF. CDR3 bases: TGCGCCAGCTCTCCGGGACACGGGGATGGCTACACCTTC.

This clonotype has ten or more counts. The chain has TRBV28 and TRBJ2-5; no definite D call. The V end lost 5 bases, the J end lost 4 bases, and 17 bases lay between the germline ends. This CDR3 is built from 15 residues. Germline V gives CDR1 MDHEN, CDR2 SYDVKM. CDR3: CASSLAPDSRETQYF. The CDR3 DNA sequence: TGTGCCAGCAGTCTTGCCCCCGATAGTCGAGAGACCCAGTACTTC. Combining the CDR3 with reference TRBV28 and TRBJ2-5 gives the whole variable domain DVKVTQSSRYLVKRTGEKVFLECVQDMDHENMFWYRQDPGLGLRLIYFSYDVKMKEKGDIPEGYSVSREKKERFSLILESASTNQTSMYLCASSLAPDSRETQYFGPGTRLLVL.

V is TRBV7-9 and J is TRBJ2-1; 13 nucleotides align to TRBD2. Trimming removed 8 bases from V and 2 bases from J; junction bases left unmatched: 6. Germline-derived CDR1 and CDR2 are SEHNR and FQNEAQ (reference sequence). This CDR3 region has 16 residues. CDR3 coding DNA: TGTGCCAGCTTCGGGACTAGCGGGAAAACCTACAATGAGCAGTTCTTC. Its translation: CASFGTSGKTYNEQFF.

Many counts were recorded for this clonotype. V gene TRBV20-1 combines with J gene TRBJ2-4, with TRBD1 matching over 8 bases. CDR3 length equals 16 residues. V was clipped by 3 bases and J by 0 bases; unmatched bases: 7. CDR1 is DFQATT and CDR2 is SNEGSKA in the germline V gene (reference sequence). In nucleotides, the CDR3 is TGCAGTGCTAGTCGCGGGACAGGACTAGCCAAAAACATTCAGTACTTC. Its translation: CSASRGTGLAKNIQYF.

This clonotype has ten or more counts. This chain links TRBV7-2 with TRBJ1-3, with D possibly matching TRBD1 (6 bases). CDR1 is SGHTA, CDR2 FQGNSA, per germline. Trimming cost V 5 bases and J 0 bases, with 11 bases left between them. This CDR3 has 15 residues. The CDR3 spells CASSPTGFSGNTIYF. CDR3 sequence (DNA): TGTGCCAGCAGCCCAACAGGGTTCTCTGGAAACACCATATATTTT. Using reference TRBV7-2 and TRBJ1-3 for the parts outside the CDR3, the full variable domain is GAGVSQSPSNKVTEKGKDVELRCDPISGHTALYWYRQSLGQGLEFLIYFQGNSAPDKSGLPSDRFSAERTGGSVSTLTIQRTQQEDSAVYLCASSPTGFSGNTIYFGEGSWLTVV.

Ten or more counts support this clonotype. The CDR3 reads CASSLDQGNTEAFF. In nucleotides, the CDR3 is TGTGCCAGCAGCTTAGATCAGGGGAACACTGAAGCTTTCTTT. This chain joins TRBV11-3 and TRBJ1-1, with D tentatively TRBD1 (5 bases). CDR3 length: 14 residues. The germline gives CDR1 SGHNT, CDR2 YENEEA. V gave up 0 bases and J gave up 1 base, with 6 bases separating them.

This clonotype has a handful of counts. The chain carries TRBV11-3 and TRBJ2-5; either TRBD1 or TRBD2 may supply D (6 bases each). Germline V gene lookup returns CDR1 SGHNT and CDR2 YENEEA. The CDR3 contains 15 residues. V was cut by 0 bases and J by 2 bases, with 10 bases left in between. CDR3 DNA: TGTGCCAGCAGCTTAGACGGGGGACAACAAGAGACCCAGTACTTC. Its translation is CASSLDGGQQETQYF. Based on the CDR3 plus reference TRBV11-3 and TRBJ2-5, the full variable domain is EAGVVQSPRYKIIEKKQPVAFWCNPISGHNTLYWYLQNLGQGPELLIRYENEEAVDDSQLPKDRFSAERLKGVDSTLKIQPAELGDSAVYLCASSLDGGQQETQYFGPGTRLLVL.

The chain joins TRBV7-9 to TRBJ1-3, with unresolved D. V was trimmed by 8 bases and J by 4 bases, leaving 6 bases between them. This CDR3 comprises 11 residues. Germline CDR1 reads SEHNR; CDR2 reads FQNEAQ (reference sequence). The CDR3 sequence is CASAEGNTIYF. CDR3 in DNA: TGTGCCAGCGCAGAGGGAAACACCATATATTTT.